One sample yielded the 2 T cell receptor beta chains listed below, sequenced in a study of beta chain features in type 1 diabetes. Isolated RNA was reverse transcribed in full, so expressed TCRB transcripts were sequenced. The method was immunoSEQ multiplex PCR; TCRdb's version includes in-frame clones alone and lacks a portion of them. The table shows tens of thousands of clones, with roughly a third occurring only once. The sample taken for sequencing was stem cell memory CD4+ T cells from blood. These receptors originate from a woman between 18 and 29 years old in good health.

The genes are TRBV5-1 and TRBJ2-1; 11 bases fit TRBD2. V trimming: 4 bases; J trimming: 8 bases; junction bases outside the gene matches: 11. This CDR3 is 16 amino acids long. The germline V gene has CDR1 SGHRS and CDR2 YFSETQ. The CDR3 bases are TGCGCCAGCAGCGACCCTAGCGGGGGGTCGTCCGATGAGCAGTTCTTC. Amino acids: CASSDPSGGSSDEQFF.

This clone came up a few times. The J gene is TRBJ1-1, the V gene TRBV2; unclear D gene. CDR1 is SNHLY, CDR2 FYNNEI, per germline. Trimming cost V 8 bases and J 5 bases, with 15 bases left between them. This CDR3 contains 13 residues. CDR3 in amino acids: CASQVASGTEAFF. The DNA of the CDR3 is TGTGCCAGCCAGGTGGCATCTGGGACTGAAGCTTTCTTT.